This T cell receptor beta chain originates from a study of cytomegalovirus exposure and HLA in healthy donors. General study results and limits: It was taken for granted in presence/absence analyses that sequencing depth across donors was roughly uniform.

The primer mix had 60 Vbeta and 13 Jbeta primers. Measured with immunoSEQ multiplex PCR; TCRdb has only the in-frame clones, and not every one. The data contain 95,000 to 150,000 clones, about 73% of them singletons. The donors comprised healthy bone marrow donors. Germline trimming cut 2 bases from V and 2 bases from J; bases unmatched to any gene: 10. The CDR3 consists of 17 residues. Germline lookup yields CDR1 MNHNS and CDR2 SASEGT. With regard to this clone: Its antigen is unknown.

The TCR comes from a middle-aged woman in good health and CMV-seropositive. The rearrangement joins TRBV6-1 to TRBJ2-5; TRBD2 matches at 8 bases. Sequencing was performed on PBMCs. This chain's CDR3 is CASSELPGLEAQETQYF. The DNA of the CDR3 is TGTGCCAGCAGTGAATTGCCGGGACTAGAGGCTCAAGAGACCCAGTACTTC.